A single sample gave rise to the 32 T cell receptor beta chains below, sequenced in a study of blood T cell repertoires in COVID-19. The repertoire was sequenced with immunoSEQ multiplex PCR; TCRdb's copy has only in-frame clones and lacks some. The profile shows about 320,000 clones, approximately 88% of them singletons. Sequenced sample: peripheral blood. Receptors were obtained from a man younger than 35 who had recovered from COVID-19.

The rearrangement links TRBV7-8 to TRBJ2-3; no firm D call. V was cut by 3 bases and J by 1 base, with 14 bases left in between. Germline V CDR1 and CDR2: SGHVS, FQNEAQ. This CDR3 has 16 amino acids. The chain's CDR3 is CASSLEPPAGTDTQYF. CDR3 coding DNA: TGTGCCAGCAGCTTGGAGCCTCCTGCGGGCACAGATACGCAGTATTTT.

This clone turned up a few times. The rearrangement links TRBV27 to TRBJ2-7, with D possibly matching TRBD2 (7 bases). Germline CDR1 MNHEY, CDR2 SMNVEV (reference sequence). The CDR3 runs to 14 residues. Trimming removed 1 base from V and 6 bases from J, with 13 bases in between. The CDR3 nucleotides are TGTGCCAGCAGTTTATATCGGGGGGCTGGCGAGCAGTACTTC. Its translation: CASSLYRGAGEQYF.

The CDR3 here is CSARTGKDQPQHF. CDR3 in DNA: TGCAGCGCCAGGACAGGGAAGGATCAGCCCCAGCATTTT. The chain joins TRBV29-1 to TRBJ1-5, with TRBD1 identical over 8 bases. Germline values: CDR1 SQVTM, CDR2 ANQGSEA. J lost 5 bases, V lost 7 bases, and 7 bases had no gene match. This CDR3 is built from 13 residues.

V is TRBV9 and J is TRBJ1-4; D possibly corresponds to TRBD1 (5 bases). The germline V gene encodes CDR1 SGDLS and CDR2 YYNGEE. This CDR3 comprises 15 residues. V lost 0 bases to trimming and J lost 5 bases, with 11 bases between them. The chain's CDR3 is CASSVGEGPNEKLFF. The CDR3 nucleotides read TGTGCCAGCAGCGTAGGGGAGGGACCAAATGAAAAACTGTTTTTT.

The rearrangement uses TRBV9 and TRBJ1-2; D is ambiguous. With 4 bases removed from V and 8 bases from J, the gap between germline ends came to 18 bases. Germline CDR1 SGDLS, CDR2 YYNGEE. The CDR3 covers 14 residues. CDR3: CASSSSPENSGYTF. Here the CDR3 DNA reads TGTGCCAGCAGCTCCTCCCCGGAGAATTCGGGCTACACCTTC.

A remark on this clone: The same CDR3 also results from other DNA sequences found in this sample. The chain couples TRBV2 to TRBJ1-5; TRBD1 agrees at 8 bases. V lost 1 base, J lost 4 bases, and 0 bases stayed unmatched. The CDR3 spans 14 residues. Germline V gives CDR1 SNHLY, CDR2 FYNNEI. Written as DNA, the CDR3 is TGTGCCAGCAGTGAAGACAGGGGGAATCAGCCCCAGCATTTT. Protein: CASSEDRGNQPQHF.

The rearrangement joins TRBV5-1 to TRBJ2-6; D is ambiguous. The CDR3 totals 12 residues. The germline V gene has CDR1 SGHRS and CDR2 YFSETQ. V was trimmed by 8 bases and J by 1 base, leaving 4 bases between them. The CDR3 sequence: CASTSGANVLTF. The CDR3, as DNA: TGCGCCAGTACTTCTGGGGCCAACGTCCTGACTTTC.

The chain links TRBV29-1 to TRBJ2-3, with D possibly matching TRBD2 (5 bases). The CDR3 has 15 amino acids. CDR1 is SQVTM, CDR2 ANQGSEA, per germline. The V end lost 3 bases, the J end lost 1 base, and 14 bases lay between the germline ends. The CDR3 sequence is CSVDGRGVGTDTQYF. CDR3 bases: TGCAGCGTTGACGGTCGGGGAGTAGGCACAGATACGCAGTATTTT.

The V call is TRBV6-5, the J call TRBJ2-2; possibly TRBD1 for D (5 bases). The V end was cut by 6 bases, the J end by 6 bases, with 17 bases between. CDR1 and CDR2 from the germline V gene are MNHEY and SVGAGI. This CDR3 region has 15 residues. The DNA of the CDR3 is TGTGCCAGCAGCTCCACCCACAGGTCGGCCGGGGAGCTGTTTTTT. This gives the protein CASSSTHRSAGELFF.

The V and J genes are TRBV9 and TRBJ2-1; the match to TRBD1 covers 12 bases. Germline CDR1 SGDLS, CDR2 YYNGEE. The CDR3 extends over 14 amino acids. Losses at the gene ends were 5 bases for V and 9 bases for J; bases not matched to a gene: 6. Here the CDR3 DNA reads TGTGCCAGCAGGACCGGGACAGGGGGCTCTGAGCAGTTCTTC. Translating it yields CASRTGTGGSEQFF.

V usage is TRBV4-3 and J usage is TRBJ1-4, with D possibly matching TRBD1 (5 bases). Trimming took 4 bases from V and 8 from J, leaving 11 bases between them. The CDR3 spans 13 residues. Germline loops: CDR1 LGHNA, CDR2 YSLEER. The chain's CDR3 is CASSLLKGEKLFF. The CDR3 DNA reads as TGCGCCAGCAGCCTCTTAAAGGGGGAAAAACTGTTTTTT.

Only a few counts were recorded for this clone. The rearrangement links TRBV27 to TRBJ2-7, with D possibly being TRBD1 (5 bases). The V gene lost 0 bases and the J gene lost 5 bases, with 8 bases spanning the gap. CDR1 and CDR2 from the germline V gene are MNHEY and SMNVEV (reference sequence). CDR3 size: 13 residues. CDR3 DNA: TGTGCCAGCAGTTTATCGCGACAGAACGAGCAGTACTTC. Translation gives CASSLSRQNEQYF.

J is TRBJ1-2 and V is TRBV7-2; D is unresolved. The germline CDR1 and CDR2 sequences are SGHTA and FQGNSA. This CDR3 is 12 amino acids long. V shed 3 bases and J shed 4 bases, with 6 bases lying between them. The chain's CDR3 is CASSLWAYGYTF. Here the CDR3 DNA reads TGTGCCAGCAGCTTGTGGGCCTATGGCTACACCTTC.

The gene calls are TRBV7-9 and TRBJ2-3; tentative D call: TRBD2 (6 bases). This CDR3 has 15 amino acids. The germline V gene has CDR1 SEHNR and CDR2 FQNEAQ (reference sequence). V lost 3 bases to trimming and J lost 6 bases, with 16 bases between them. Written as DNA, the CDR3 is TGTGCCAGCAGCTTGCCAAGCGGGTTCCAGGATACGCAGTATTTT. Translating gives CASSLPSGFQDTQYF.

V and J are TRBV28 and TRBJ1-3; D is unresolved. V lost 7 bases and J lost 0, with 7 bases in between. Germline V gene data show CDR1 as MDHEN and CDR2 as SYDVKM. This CDR3 contains 13 residues. CDR3 amino acids: CASKQSSGNTIYF. The CDR3 DNA follows: TGTGCCAGCAAACAGTCCTCTGGAAACACCATATATTTT.

The chain carries TRBV10-3 and TRBJ2-3, with 7 bases identical to TRBD2. The germline CDR1 and CDR2 sequences are ENHRY and SYGVKD. Losses at the gene ends were 6 bases for V and 5 bases for J; bases not matched to a gene: 11. This CDR3 has 15 residues. For the CDR3, the DNA is TGTGCCATCAGCCTCCTAGCGGATGGGGGAGATACGCAGTATTTT. As protein: CAISLLADGGDTQYF.

This chain uses TRBV10-1 with TRBJ2-1, with a tentative D call TRBD2 (6 bases). With 0 bases removed from V and 6 bases from J, the gap between germline ends came to 12 bases. The germline V gene has CDR1 WNHNN and CDR2 SYGVQD (reference sequence). This CDR3 comprises 15 residues. The CDR3 DNA reads TGCGCCAGCAGTGAGTCGAGTCTGGGGGGCAATGAGCAGTTCTTC. Translation gives CASSESSLGGNEQFF.

V usage is TRBV7-7 and J usage is TRBJ2-2; 11 bases are a match to TRBD2. With V trimmed by 10 bases and J by 6 bases, 10 bases remained unmatched. The CDR3 has 15 amino acids. Germline CDR1 reads SSHAT; CDR2 reads FNYEAQ (reference sequence). The CDR3 spells CATLGLAGGSGELFF. The CDR3 DNA reads as TGTGCCACCCTCGGACTAGCGGGTGGTTCCGGGGAGCTGTTTTTT.

The V call is TRBV7-9, the J call TRBJ1-1; D may be TRBD1 (6 bases). The CDR3 consists of 15 residues. Germline V gives CDR1 SEHNR, CDR2 FQNEAQ (reference sequence). With 2 bases removed from V and 0 bases from J, the gap between germline ends came to 10 bases. As DNA, the CDR3 is TGTGCCAGCAGCTTACTGGGGGCTATGAACACTGAAGCTTTCTTT. Protein product: CASSLLGAMNTEAFF.

This clone was picked up a small number of times. The J gene is TRBJ2-1, the V gene TRBV24-1; D is unresolved. The V end was cut by 0 bases, the J end by 0 bases, with 14 bases between. This CDR3 has 18 residues. Germline V CDR1 and CDR2: KGHDR, SFDVKD. CDR3 sequence (DNA): TGTGCCACCAGTGATTTGCACCATCCAGTTTACTCCTACAATGAGCAGTTCTTC. It yields the protein CATSDLHHPVYSYNEQFF.

This clone was recorded a few times. The chain has TRBV14 and TRBJ2-7; D might be TRBD2 (5 bases). This CDR3 has 13 amino acids. The V and J ends lost 3 bases and 7 bases respectively, with 13 bases between them. The germline V gene encodes CDR1 SGHDN and CDR2 FVKESK. The CDR3 DNA follows: TGTGCCAGCAGCCACCAAGCTAGAGGGGAGCAGTACTTC. Translated: CASSHQARGEQYF.

The rearrangement links TRBV2 to TRBJ2-5; 9 positions agree with TRBD2. Germline V lookup: CDR1 SNHLY, CDR2 FYNNEI. This CDR3 is built from 16 residues. V gave up 1 base and J gave up 2 bases; unmatched junction bases: 5. The CDR3 protein is CASSEGDAGGQETQYF. As DNA, the CDR3 is TGTGCCAGCAGTGAAGGGGACGCGGGAGGGCAAGAGACCCAGTACTTC.

The chain has TRBV7-9 and TRBJ2-7; tentatively, D is TRBD2 (7 bases). The CDR3 covers 15 residues. V was clipped by 4 bases and J by 0 bases, with 13 bases between them. Germline CDR1 reads SEHNR; CDR2 reads FQNEAQ (reference sequence). CDR3 protein: CASSSGGGSSYEQYF. Written as DNA, the CDR3 is TGTGCCAGCAGCTCTGGGGGCGGGAGCTCCTACGAGCAGTACTTC. Full variable domain (missing parts from reference TRBV7-9 and TRBJ2-7): DTGVSQNPRHKITKRGQNVTFRCDPISEHNRLYWYRQTLGQGPEFLTYFQNEAQLEKSRLLSDRFSAERPKGSFSTLEIQRTEQGDSAMYLCASSSGGGSSYEQYFGPGTRLTVT.

This clone was seen just once. The chain joins TRBV14 to TRBJ1-2; D not certain. The V and J ends lost 4 bases and 2 bases respectively, with 8 bases between them. Germline lookup yields CDR1 SGHDN and CDR2 FVKESK. The CDR3 is 13 residues long. CDR3 nucleotides: TGTGCCAGCAGCCGGGAGAGGAACTATGGCTACACCTTC. The encoded protein is CASSRERNYGYTF.

The rearrangement uses TRBV11-2 and TRBJ2-1; D is uncertain. V was trimmed by 0 bases and J by 8 bases, leaving 8 bases between them. CDR3 length: 13 amino acids. Germline V gene data show CDR1 as SGHAT and CDR2 as FQNNGV. CDR3 in DNA: TGTGCCAGCAGCTTAGATCGAGATCATGAGCAGTTCTTC. This gives the protein CASSLDRDHEQFF. The whole variable domain, remainder taken from reference TRBV11-2 and TRBJ2-1, is EAGVAQSPRYKIIEKRQSVAFWCNPISGHATLYWYQQILGQGPKLLIQFQNNGVVDDSQLPKDRFSAERLKGVDSTLKIQPAKLEDSAVYLCASSLDRDHEQFFGPGTRLTVL.

The chain employs TRBV7-9 and TRBJ2-1; TRBD1 aligns across 9 bases. This CDR3 comprises 16 residues. Germline-derived CDR1 and CDR2 are SEHNR and FQNEAQ (reference sequence). The ends lost 5 bases at V and 7 bases at J; junction bases unmatched: 12. DNA of the CDR3: TGTGCCAGCAGCCCCACCCAACAGGGGGCGCCGAATGAGCAGTTCTTC. As protein: CASSPTQQGAPNEQFF.

The chain joins TRBV3-1 (or the pseudogene TRBV3-2) to TRBJ2-1; 7 nucleotides agree with TRBD2. Trimming cost V 5 bases and J 5 bases; bases outside gene matches: 12. The CDR3 runs to 16 residues. CDR1 LGHDT and CDR2 YNNKEL come from the germline V gene (reference sequence). This CDR3 reads CASSSRGGAGDNEQFF. Written as DNA, the CDR3 is TGTGCCAGCAGCTCCCGAGGCGGGGCGGGGGACAATGAGCAGTTCTTC.

The chain recombines TRBV5-4 with TRBJ2-7, with 9 nucleotides matching TRBD2. V was clipped by 4 bases and J by 4 bases; unmatched bases: 9. The CDR3 spans 15 residues. Germline V CDR1 and CDR2: SGHNT, YYREEE (reference sequence). DNA for the CDR3: TGTGCCAGCAGCACCTTAGCGGGAGATATGTACGAGCAGTACTTC. This codes for CASSTLAGDMYEQYF. Full variable domain (remainder filled in from reference TRBV5-4 and TRBJ2-7): ETGVTQSPTHLIKTRGQQVTLRCSSQSGHNTVSWYQQALGQGPQFIFQYYREEENGRGNFPPRFSGLQFPNYSSELNVNALELDDSALYLCASSTLAGDMYEQYFGPGTRLTVT.

This clone was seen repeatedly, ten times or more. The chain links TRBV7-3 to TRBJ1-4, with D maybe TRBD1 (5 bases). Trimming stripped 2 bases from V and 4 bases from J, with 11 bases between. This CDR3 contains 15 residues. CDR1 and CDR2 (germline): SGHTA, FQGTGA. In DNA, the CDR3 is TGTGCCAGCAGCTTAGCCAGGGTGAATAATGAAAAACTGTTTTTT. Translated: CASSLARVNNEKLFF.

V usage is TRBV5-4 and J usage is TRBJ2-7; tentatively, D is TRBD1 (6 bases). The length of the CDR3 is 14 residues. Looked up from germline, CDR1 is SGHNT and CDR2 is YYREEE (reference sequence). The V end was cut by 1 base, the J end by 2 bases, with 10 bases between. The CDR3: CASSLLGAAYEQYF. CDR3 DNA: TGTGCCAGCAGCTTGTTGGGGGCTGCCTACGAGCAGTACTTC.

J is TRBJ1-1 and V is TRBV4-2; D perhaps matches TRBD1 (5 bases). The CDR3 is made up of 14 amino acids. Germline V gene data show CDR1 as LGHNA and CDR2 as YNFKEQ. V was cut by 4 bases and J by 4 bases, with 13 bases left in between. The CDR3 nucleotides read TGTGCCAGCAGCCGAGGGACCGGGAGCACTGAAGCTTTCTTT. Amino acid sequence: CASSRGTGSTEAFF.

This chain links TRBV2 with TRBJ1-2; the D gene is possibly TRBD1 (6 bases). Trimming removed 6 bases from V and 2 bases from J, with 22 bases in between. The CDR3 extends over 17 amino acids. Germline CDR1 and CDR2: SNHLY and FYNNEI. The CDR3 DNA sequence: TGTGCCAGCAGGGGGCTTAAGGGACACCAGGGCAACTATGGCTACACCTTC. It encodes CASRGLKGHQGNYGYTF.